The 30 T cell receptor beta chains presented below share a single source sample, sequenced in a study of T cells after yellow fever vaccination (dated by TCRdb to about 2019). The treatment or condition label for this specimen denotes: live attenuated yellow fever vaccine strain. The method behind the library was 5' RACE. Reads for this sample came from an Illumina HiSeq 2500. TCRdb ran its own pipeline on the public reads, namely fastp trimming at Q25 and MiXCR clone calling, and kept in-frame beta chains. Every entry covers one CDR3 protein and lists the most common genes and DNA from its rows. A total of some 500,000 distinct CDR3 sequences appear in this sample, roughly 14% of them only once. The ten most abundant clones make up roughly 13% of the sample. The sequenced sample was PBMCs, obtained on the day of the yellow fever booster vaccination. Receptor source: a man between 25 and 39 years old who received the YFV17D yellow fever vaccine.

This clonotype came up a few times. A junction boundary mismatches the germline segment, possibly from a read error. This chain joins TRBV7-7 and TRBJ2-5, with a weak D call TRBD2 (6 bases). Germline V lookup: CDR1 SSHAT, CDR2 FNYEAQ (reference sequence). The CDR3 has 14 residues. CDR3 sequence: CASSSAGGQETQYF. In nucleotides, the CDR3 is TGTGCTAGCAGCTCAGCCGGGGGCCAAGAGACCCAGTACTTC.

The V call is TRBV28, the J call TRBJ2-4; 9 nucleotides align to TRBD1. CDR1 and CDR2 (germline): MDHEN, SYDVKM. The CDR3 runs to 18 residues. Germline trimming cut 3 bases from V and 0 bases from J; bases unmatched to any gene: 9. CDR3 nucleotide sequence: TGTGCCAGCAGTTTGGGAACAGGGGGCTCGGTAGCCAAAAACATTCAGTACTTC. It yields the protein CASSLGTGGSVAKNIQYF. The entire variable domain, with the rest obtained from reference TRBV28 and TRBJ2-4, is as follows: DVKVTQSSRYLVKRTGEKVFLECVQDMDHENMFWYRQDPGLGLRLIYFSYDVKMKEKGDIPEGYSVSREKKERFSLILESASTNQTSMYLCASSLGTGGSVAKNIQYFGAGTRLSVL.

In its sample, this clonotype was seen many times. The V call is TRBV7-9, the J call TRBJ2-3; D remains ambiguous. The CDR3 totals 15 residues. Looked up from germline, CDR1 is SEHNR and CDR2 is FQNEAQ (reference sequence). Trimming cost V 2 bases and J 0 bases, with 9 bases left between them. The CDR3 loop reads CASSLRSASTDTQYF. The CDR3, as DNA: TGTGCCAGCAGCTTAAGATCGGCTAGCACAGATACGCAGTATTTT.

This clonotype has just a few counts. V gene TRBV20-1 combines with J gene TRBJ1-5; D unresolved. Germline loops: CDR1 DFQATT, CDR2 SNEGSKA (reference sequence). The V end lost 3 bases, the J end lost 0 bases, and 6 bases lay between the germline ends. This CDR3 is built from 13 residues. The CDR3: CSASVYSNQPQHF. The CDR3 nucleotides are TGCAGTGCTAGTGTGTATAGCAATCAGCCCCAGCATTTT.

This clonotype was seen ten or more times. Compared with germline, one end of the junction differs, possibly owing to a read error. This chain uses TRBV7-2 with TRBJ2-1; TRBD2 matches 9 bases. Germline V lookup: CDR1 SGHTA, CDR2 FQGNSA. CDR3 length equals 17 residues. As DNA, the CDR3 is TGTGCCAGCAGCTTAGCGTTAGCGGGAGCCTCCAACAATGAGCAGTTCTTC. This translates into CASSLALAGASNNEQFF.

The rearrangement links TRBV7-3 to TRBJ1-1, with a weak D call TRBD1 (5 bases). With 7 bases removed from V and 3 bases from J, the gap between germline ends came to 15 bases. Germline CDR1 SGHTA, CDR2 FQGTGA. The CDR3 is 14 residues long. CDR3 region: CASKPVREDTEAFF. CDR3 sequence (DNA): TGTGCCAGCAAGCCGGTCAGGGAAGACACTGAAGCTTTCTTT.

This clonotype was picked up a small number of times. The chain recombines TRBV29-1 with TRBJ1-2; no firm D call. CDR1 and CDR2 from the germline V gene are SQVTM and ANQGSEA. CDR3 length equals 12 residues. The ends were cut back, 0 bases at V and 4 bases at J, with 6 bases in the middle. CDR3 region: CSVEDLSYGYTF. The CDR3 DNA reads TGCAGCGTTGAAGATCTCAGCTATGGCTACACCTTC.

This clonotype was recorded at least ten times. The gene calls are TRBV2 and TRBJ2-5; TRBD1 matches 8 bases. V gave up 7 bases and J gave up 2 bases; unmatched junction bases: 9. The CDR3 contains 15 residues. The V gene's germline CDR1 is SNHLY and CDR2 FYNNEI. CDR3 protein: CASMDRAAGQETQYF. CDR3 coding DNA: TGTGCCAGCATGGACAGGGCGGCGGGACAAGAGACCCAGTACTTC.

This clonotype was seen more than once but under ten times. The rearrangement links TRBV28 to TRBJ2-7, with TRBD1 matching 7 bases. Germline CDR1 is MDHEN and CDR2 is SYDVKM. The trim removed 6 bases at V and 1 base at J, leaving 15 bases unmatched. The CDR3 is made up of 17 amino acids. CDR3 residues: CASSSTSTWTGSYEQYF. CDR3 sequence (DNA): TGTGCCAGCAGCTCTACCTCTACTTGGACAGGATCCTACGAGCAGTACTTC.

In the case of this clonotype: At one of its ends the junction is not consistent with the germline gene, which may arise from a read error. This rearrangement joins TRBV2 to TRBJ2-5; 15 bases are a match to TRBD2. The CDR3 consists of 18 residues. The germline CDR1 and CDR2 sequences are SNHLY and FYNNEI. The DNA for the CDR3 is TGTGCCTGCAGTCAATCGGGACTAGCGGGAGGAAGGCAAGAGACCCAGTACTTC. Its protein is CACSQSGLAGGRQETQYF.

Notes on this clonotype: A read error may account for a junction end that differs from germline. The chain combines TRBV24-1 with TRBJ2-5; 9 bases match TRBD1. The CDR3 is 15 amino acids. Germline V gene sequence: CDR1 KGHDR, CDR2 SFDVKD. Here the CDR3 DNA reads TGTACCACCTCACCCGGGACAGGGCCGAAGGAGACCCAGTACTTC. It specifies CTTSPGTGPKETQYF.

This sequence joins TRBV12-3 or TRBV12-4 and TRBJ2-7, with 8 bases matching TRBD2. The CDR3 extends over 14 amino acids. Trimming at V came to 4 bases and at J to 5 bases, leaving 7 bases not matched to a gene. The CDR3 reads CASSSRTSRDEQYF. CDR3 nucleotides: TGTGCCAGCAGTTCCAGGACTAGCCGGGACGAGCAGTACTTC.

The V gene is TRBV7-2, the J gene TRBJ1-5, with 7 bases that match TRBD1. Germline V lookup: CDR1 SGHTA, CDR2 FQGNSA. V lost 1 base to trimming and J lost 7 bases; unmatched junction nucleotides: 4. The CDR3 has 14 amino acids. The CDR3 here is CASSLVPGGQPQHF. In nucleotides, the CDR3 is TGTGCCAGCAGCTTAGTGCCAGGGGGGCAGCCCCAGCATTTT.

This clonotype was seen many times. The V and J genes are TRBV28 and TRBJ2-1, with 9 bases that match TRBD2. Unmatched junction bases numbered 13, after V lost 5 bases and J lost 8 bases. CDR3 length: 16 amino acids. Germline V gene sequence: CDR1 MDHEN, CDR2 SYDVKM. The CDR3 coding sequence is TGTGCCAGCAGTCCAGCCGGGCTAGCGGGACGGGATGAGCAGTTCTTC. Translation gives CASSPAGLAGRDEQFF.

This rearrangement joins TRBV5-8 to TRBJ2-5, with no clear D. This CDR3 has 16 amino acids. Germline lookup yields CDR1 SGHTS and CDR2 YDEGEE. Trimming stripped 1 base from V and 5 bases from J, with 18 bases between. The CDR3 DNA reads as TGTGCCAGCAGCTTGATTTTAGTGGGGAATCGGGAGACCCAGTACTTC. Its translation: CASSLILVGNRETQYF.

This clonotype has more than one count but fewer than ten. The V gene is TRBV7-2, the J gene TRBJ1-5; perhaps TRBD1 as D (6 bases). V was shortened by 5 bases and J by 9 bases, with 14 bases between the two germline ends. Germline V CDR1 and CDR2: SGHTA, FQGNSA. This CDR3 contains 13 residues. The DNA for the CDR3 is TGTGCCAGCAGCAAGGAGGGGGGGTTGCCCCAGCATTTT. Translated, it gives CASSKEGGLPQHF.

This clonotype was observed a handful of times. The chain uses TRBV5-6 and TRBJ2-2; TRBD2 aligns across 9 bases. The germline V gene encodes CDR1 SGHDT and CDR2 YYEEEE. The junction had 4 bases not matched to a gene; V was cut back by 2 bases and J by 2 bases. The CDR3 is 16 amino acids. The CDR3 sequence is CASSLIAGVNTGELFF. The CDR3 DNA reads TGTGCCAGCAGCTTAATAGCGGGAGTAAACACCGGGGAGCTGTTTTTT. The full variable domain, completed using reference TRBV5-6 and TRBJ2-2, is DAGVTQSPTHLIKTRGQQVTLRCSPKSGHDTVSWYQQALGQGPQFIFQYYEEEERQRGNFPDRFSGHQFPNYSSELNVNALLLGDSALYLCASSLIAGVNTGELFFGEGSRLTVL.

The chain uses TRBV5-6 and TRBJ2-3; 10 bases agree with TRBD2. The germline gives CDR1 SGHDT, CDR2 YYEEEE. The CDR3 spans 15 residues. V shed 4 bases, J shed 2 bases, and the junction held 4 bases outside the gene matches. For the CDR3, the DNA is TGTGCCAGCAGCGGGCTAGCGGGAGTCACAGATACGCAGTATTTT. It encodes CASSGLAGVTDTQYF.

This clonotype came up a few times. This sequence joins TRBV12-3 or TRBV12-4 and TRBJ1-5; 11 bases line up with TRBD1. J gave up 4 bases and V 3 bases, and 5 bases lay outside the gene matches. CDR3 length equals 16 residues. The CDR3, as DNA: TGTGCCAGCAGTTTTTCCGGGACAGGGGGAAATCAGCCCCAGCATTTT. As protein: CASSFSGTGGNQPQHF.

The table lists this clonotype with many counts. The chain employs TRBV11-2 and TRBJ2-5; D is undetermined. Per germline, CDR1 SGHAT and CDR2 FQNNGV. This CDR3 contains 13 residues. The germline V and J ends were trimmed by 4 bases and 4 bases, with 10 bases remaining between them. In DNA form, the CDR3 reads TGTGCCAGCAGCTCCCAGACTGGAGAGACCCAGTACTTC. Translated, it gives CASSSQTGETQYF.

A few counts support this clonotype. The V gene is TRBV29-1, the J gene TRBJ2-1, with a tentative D call TRBD1 (7 bases). The CDR3 covers 15 residues. The V gene lost 6 bases and the J gene lost 0 bases, with 15 bases spanning the gap. CDR1 SQVTM and CDR2 ANQGSEA come from the germline V gene. CDR3 in amino acids: CSVSRQGGSYNEQFF. In DNA, the CDR3 is TGCAGCGTGTCCCGACAGGGAGGCTCCTACAATGAGCAGTTCTTC.

The genes are TRBV28 and TRBJ1-6; maybe TRBD1 (5 bases). The CDR3 sequence is 13 residues long. Germline lookup yields CDR1 MDHEN and CDR2 SYDVKM. Trimming removed 4 bases at V and 10 bases at J, with 11 bases between. CDR3 protein: CASSWSRESPLHF. The CDR3 nucleotides are TGTGCCAGCAGTTGGAGCAGGGAATCACCCCTCCACTTT.

This clonotype turned up a few times. The chain joins TRBV27 to TRBJ2-5, with a possible D match to TRBD2 (5 bases). This CDR3 is 14 amino acids long. The V and J ends lost 4 bases and 5 bases respectively, with 14 bases between them. Germline V CDR1 and CDR2: MNHEY, SMNVEV (reference sequence). The CDR3 coding sequence is TGTGCCAGCAGTTCAATGGGTTCGGGGGAGACCCAGTACTTC. Its translation: CASSSMGSGETQYF.

The chain links TRBV29-1 to TRBJ2-2; tentatively, D is TRBD2 (6 bases). With 7 bases removed from V and 5 bases from J, the gap between germline ends came to 23 bases. The length of the CDR3 is 16 residues. Germline V gene data show CDR1 as SQVTM and CDR2 as ANQGSEA. For the CDR3, the DNA is TGCAGCGCCCGAGGGTCTGCTAGCGCGGGAACCGGGGAGCTGTTTTTT. This encodes CSARGSASAGTGELFF.

This clonotype was detected a few times. The V gene is TRBV6-2 or TRBV6-3, the J gene TRBJ1-2; unclear D gene. Looked up from germline, CDR1 is MNHEY and CDR2 is SVGEGT. Trimming shortened V by 7 bases and J by 7 bases, and 19 bases separated the two germline ends. This CDR3 spans 14 amino acids. DNA of the CDR3: TGTGCCAGCAACTGGAAATCCCGGAAGAGTGGCTACACCTTC. This codes for CASNWKSRKSGYTF.

This clonotype was picked up many times. The chain uses TRBV6-2 or TRBV6-3 and TRBJ1-2, with no clear D. The CDR3 is 14 amino acids. CDR1 and CDR2 from the germline V gene are MNHEY and SVGEGT. V lost 8 bases and J lost 2, with 15 bases in between. The CDR3 DNA follows: TGTGCCAGCTCAGTCCATCGAAACAACTATGGCTACACCTTC. Protein product: CASSVHRNNYGYTF.

The chain joins TRBV20-1 to TRBJ1-1; D not resolved. CDR1 is DFQATT and CDR2 is SNEGSKA in the germline V gene (reference sequence). V was pared by 6 bases and J by 3 bases, with 8 bases between. The CDR3 is 11 amino acids. In DNA, the CDR3 is TGCAGTGCCAGCCCACACACTGAAGCTTTCTTT. Translation: CSASPHTEAFF.

The CDR3 protein is CSTHRGGGSYNEQFF. Here the CDR3 DNA reads TGCAGCACCCACAGGGGGGGTGGCTCCTACAATGAGCAGTTCTTC. The chain links TRBV29-1 to TRBJ2-1; a possible D gene is TRBD1 (8 bases). This CDR3 comprises 15 residues. Looked up from germline, CDR1 is SQVTM and CDR2 is ANQGSEA. Between the trimmed V and J ends, which lost 8 bases and 0 bases, there was a span of 17 bases.

This clonotype has more than one count but fewer than ten. The chain has TRBV4-3 and TRBJ1-1; D gene unclear. CDR3 length equals 13 residues. V was pared by 0 bases and J by 5 bases, with 7 bases between. Germline V gives CDR1 LGHNA, CDR2 YSLEER. The CDR3 sequence: CASSQDLQTEAFF. The CDR3, as DNA: TGCGCCAGCAGCCAAGATTTGCAGACTGAAGCTTTCTTT.

This chain links TRBV5-1 with TRBJ2-7; D is undetermined. This CDR3 has 16 amino acids. V was clipped by 0 bases and J by 0 bases, with 13 bases between them. Germline CDR1 SGHRS, CDR2 YFSETQ. CDR3 nucleotide sequence: TGCGCCAGCAGCTTGGAACGGAGTGGCAGCTCCTACGAGCAGTACTTC. This codes for CASSLERSGSSYEQYF.